This TCR beta chain came from a study of patients and donors after allogeneic stem cell transplantation. TCRdb analysed the RT-PCR reads with MiXCR anew, one entry per CDR3 protein. This sample has 900,000 to 1,000,000 distinct CDR3 sequences, with under 20% found just once. The sequence was collected from a human donor who was either an allogeneic HSCT recipient or a stem cell or donor lymphocyte infusion donor (not recorded which). It is not recorded whose cells these are; they may come from a transplant donor. The sample consisted of blood, either unsorted or a sorted T cell fraction (not recorded which).

Here the CDR3 DNA reads TGTGCCAGCAGCGAACTAACAGGGGTGAACACTGAAGCTTTCTTT. It is translated as CASSELTGVNTEAFF. V and J are TRBV25-1 and TRBJ1-1; TRBD1 matches 7 bases. Germline V gene data show CDR1 as MGHDK and CDR2 as SYGVNS. V was pared by 6 bases and J by 0 bases, with 7 bases of the junction left unmatched. The CDR3 length is 15 residues.